The rows below give T cell receptor beta chains drawn from one sample of a study of blood T cell repertoires in COVID-19. Profiled with immunoSEQ multiplex PCR; TCRdb holds only in-frame clones, not every one. The data contain about 240,000 clones, about four fifths of them seen just once; the ten biggest clones take up 3% to 4.5%. The sequenced material came from PBMCs or T cells enriched from blood (not recorded which). These receptors were collected from a woman in her 40s who had been exposed to COVID-19. Each CDR3 is given with its conserved first and last residue. The D gene is left open where the match is weak. Not every row has a clone size; where given, it reads once, few, many or a size class.

-	TRBV7-6	-	TRBJ2-3	TGTGCCAGCAGCTCCACACCCTCAGATACGCAGTATTTT	CASSSTPSDTQYF
TRBD1	TRBV27	-	TRBJ2-1	TGTGCCAGCAGTTTGTGGAGGGACAGGGGCCACAATGAGCAGTTCTTC	CASSLWRDRGHNEQFF
-	TRBV3-1/TRBV3-2	-	TRBJ2-3	TGTGCCAGCAGCCAAGGGGGCCCGGGTGTAGATACGCAGTATTTT	CASSQGGPGVDTQYF
-	TRBV6-5	-	TRBJ1-1	TGTGCCAGCAGTCAGAACGTGGTCACTGAAGCTTTCTTT	CASSQNVVTEAFF
-	TRBV7-2	-	TRBJ1-2	TGTGCCAGCAGCTTATTATCACAAAACTATGGCTACACCTTC	CASSLLSQNYGYTF
TRBD1	TRBV28	once	TRBJ2-7	TGTGCCAGCAGTCGGACAGGGGAAGACTACGAGCAGTACTTC	CASSRTGEDYEQYF
-	TRBV5-1	-	TRBJ1-3	TGCGCCAGCAGCTTGGCGGGGAGAGGAAACACCATATATTTT	CASSLAGRGNTIYF
-	TRBV7-6	-	TRBJ2-1	TGTGCCAGCAGCCCAGAGGGGGGGAGCAATGAGCAGTTCTTC	CASSPEGGSNEQFF
TRBD1	TRBV7-8	-	TRBJ1-5	TGTGCCAGCAGCGCCGACCCGGGACAGGATCAAACCTACAATCAGCCCCAGCATTTT	CASSADPGQDQTYNQPQHF
TRBD2	TRBV9	once	TRBJ2-1	TGTGCCAGCAACAGGGCTAGCGGGGAGGAGCAGTTCTTC	CASNRASGEEQFF
-	TRBV5-6	-	TRBJ2-3	TGTGCCAGCAGCTCCCCGAGAGGCACAGATACGCAGTATTTT	CASSSPRGTDTQYF
-	TRBV15	-	TRBJ1-1	TGTGCCACCAGCACGACGGGGGGAATCATGAACACTGAAGCTTTCTTT	CATSTTGGIMNTEAFF
TRBD2	TRBV7-2	-	TRBJ2-1	TGTGCCAGCAGCTCCCAGCGGGGGGGGCTGTTCTTC	CASSSQRGGLFF
TRBD2	TRBV23-1	-	TRBJ2-1	TGCGCCAGCAGTCAATCGGGTAGCGGGGACGACAATGAGCAGTTCTTC	CASSQSGSGDDNEQFF
-	TRBV21-1	-	TRBJ1-4	TGTGCCAGCAGCAAAGGGGACAGGGCAACTTACCCGAATGAAAAACTGTTTTTT	CASSKGDRATYPNEKLFF
-	TRBV27	-	TRBJ1-4	TGTGCCAGCAGTACAGGGTTAGGGTATGAAAAACTGTTTTTT	CASSTGLGYEKLFF
TRBD1	TRBV7-3	-	TRBJ1-2	TGTGCCAGCAGCCCGGACAGGGGTAACTATGGCTACACCTTC	CASSPDRGNYGYTF
TRBD1	TRBV5-4	-	TRBJ2-3	TGTGCCAGCAGCCCAGCCCGGGACAGGGGGGAAGATACGCAGTATTTT	CASSPARDRGEDTQYF
TRBD1	TRBV5-1	-	TRBJ2-7	TGCGCCAGCAGCTTGGAGGACAGGGGCGAGCAGTACTTC	CASSLEDRGEQYF
TRBD1	TRBV18	-	TRBJ1-4	TGTGCCAGCTCACCGGGACAGTATAATGAAAAACTGTTTTTT	CASSPGQYNEKLFF
-	TRBV19	-	TRBJ1-5	TGTGCCAGCCGAGAAGTTCAATTTGAGCCCCAGCATTTT	CASREVQFEPQHF
-	TRBV6-2/TRBV6-3	-	TRBJ2-7	TGTGCCAGCAGCCCCCGCCGCTCTAGGTCTGGCGGTTCCTCCTACGAGCAGTACTTC	CASSPRRSRSGGSSYEQYF
-	TRBV9	few	TRBJ1-3	TGTGCCAGCAGCGTAGAAGGGGGAAAGACCATATATTTT	CASSVEGGKTIYF
TRBD2	TRBV9	-	TRBJ2-3	TGTGCCAGCAGCGTAGGTAGCGGGGGGGGAAACACAGATACGCAGTATTTT	CASSVGSGGGNTDTQYF
TRBD1	TRBV7-9	few	TRBJ1-2	TGTGCCAGCCTAGACAGGGGCGGCTATGGCTACACCTTC	CASLDRGGYGYTF
TRBD1	TRBV5-5	once	TRBJ2-7	TGTGCCAGCATCCCCCCGAGACAGGGGTCCCACGAGCAGTACTTC	CASIPPRQGSHEQYF
-	TRBV7-2	-	TRBJ1-1	TGTGCCAGCAGCTTAGTCGGGGGGCGGGCATCAAACACTGAAGCTTTCTTT	CASSLVGGRASNTEAFF
-	TRBV19	once	TRBJ2-6	TGTGCCAGCAGGGTTTCCGGGGCCAACGTCCTGACTTTC	CASRVSGANVLTF
TRBD2	TRBV5-4	-	TRBJ2-3	TGTGCCAGCAGCCTAGGGACTAGCGCAGATACGCAGTATTTT	CASSLGTSADTQYF
-	TRBV30	once	TRBJ2-1	TGTGCCTGGAAGGGGGAAAGCTATGAGCAGTTCTTC	CAWKGESYEQFF
-	TRBV27	-	TRBJ1-4	TGTGCCAGCAGTTTTACAACACGTCGGCGGCCTCATGAAAAACTGTTTTTT	CASSFTTRRRPHEKLFF
TRBD2	TRBV7-3	-	TRBJ2-1	TGTGCCAGCAGCCGTATAGCGGGGGGTCGGAATGAGCAGTTCTTC	CASSRIAGGRNEQFF
TRBD1	TRBV2	-	TRBJ1-1	TGTGCCAGCAGTGAATTGGCAGGGGGCGCGGGTGTAGCTTTCTTT	CASSELAGGAGVAFF
-	TRBV7-3	-	TRBJ1-1	TGTGCCAGCAGCGTACAGGGCGGCACTGAAGCTTTCTTT	CASSVQGGTEAFF
TRBD2	TRBV6-4	-	TRBJ2-1	TGTGCCAGCAGTGACTCAGGCGGGGGGGCCGTGAATGAGCAGTTCTTC	CASSDSGGGAVNEQFF
-	TRBV4-2	-	TRBJ1-4	TGTGCCAGCAGCCCGTGGGGGGGTTCTAATGAAAAACTGTTTTTT	CASSPWGGSNEKLFF
TRBD1	TRBV7-2	-	TRBJ1-1	TGTGCCAGCAGCTGGATCTCCGGGACAGAGAACACTGAAGCTTTCTTT	CASSWISGTENTEAFF
TRBD2	TRBV5-4	-	TRBJ2-3	TGTGCCAGCAGCATCAGCGGGGGGAGCACAGATACGCAGTATTTT	CASSISGGSTDTQYF
TRBD2	TRBV24-1	-	TRBJ2-1	TGTGCCACCAGCCCGTCTCTAGCGGGGACCTACAATGAGCAGTTCTTC	CATSPSLAGTYNEQFF
TRBD1	TRBV5-1	-	TRBJ2-5	TGCGCCAGCAAGGGACAGGGCGACCCCCGAGAGACCCAGTACTTC	CASKGQGDPRETQYF
TRBD1	TRBV5-5	-	TRBJ2-7	TGTGCCAGCAGCGAGGACAGGGGAAGAGGGAACGAGCAGTACTTC	CASSEDRGRGNEQYF
TRBD1	TRBV5-1	-	TRBJ1-2	TGCGCCAGCAGCTTCACACCAGGGGGAGACTATGGCTACACCTTC	CASSFTPGGDYGYTF
-	TRBV5-6	-	TRBJ2-2	TGTGCCAGCAGCTTGGTACTAAACACCGGGGAGCTGTTTTTT	CASSLVLNTGELFF
TRBD2	TRBV2	-	TRBJ2-7	TGTGCCAGCAGTCCCGGGACTAGCGGGGGATCTAGCTCCTACGAGCAGTACTTC	CASSPGTSGGSSSYEQYF
-	TRBV6-2/TRBV6-3	-	TRBJ2-7	TGTGCCAGCAGTTACACTTATATTGAGCAGTACTTC	CASSYTYIEQYF
TRBD2	TRBV5-1	-	TRBJ2-3	TGCGCCAGCAGCCCCCTGGAGGCCACTAGCGGTCGGGCGCAGTATTTT	CASSPLEATSGRAQYF
TRBD1	TRBV5-1	-	TRBJ1-4	TGCGCCAGCAGCTTACAGGGGTGGGCTAATGAAAAACTGTTTTTT	CASSLQGWANEKLFF
-	TRBV5-1	-	TRBJ1-2	TGCGCCAGCAACCCGGGCCCGGAAGGGGACTATGGCTACACCTTC	CASNPGPEGDYGYTF
TRBD1	TRBV29-1	-	TRBJ1-3	TGCAGCGGTGGACAGGGGGCTCTTGGGAGCTCTGGAAACACCATATATTTT	CSGGQGALGSSGNTIYF
TRBD1	TRBV18	-	TRBJ2-1	TGTGCCAGCTCACGCGGGACAGGGATCTACGGGAATGAGCAGTTCTTC	CASSRGTGIYGNEQFF
-	TRBV18	-	TRBJ2-6	TGTGCCAGCTCACCACCGTACAGAACGATTCGCGGGGCCAACGTCCTGACTTTC	CASSPPYRTIRGANVLTF
-	TRBV11-2	-	TRBJ2-2	TGTGCCAGCTCCCGCCGGGGTAACACCGGGGAGCTGTTTTTT	CASSRRGNTGELFF
-	TRBV4-2	-	TRBJ2-3	TGTGCCAGCAGCCAAGTCGGGAGCACAGATACGCAGTATTTT	CASSQVGSTDTQYF
TRBD1	TRBV3-1/TRBV3-2	few	TRBJ1-4	TGTGCCAGCAGGAGACAGGGTTTTAATGAAAAACTGTTTTTT	CASRRQGFNEKLFF
TRBD1	TRBV7-9	few	TRBJ2-7	TGTGCCAGCAGCTTAGAGGGGACAGGGCTCTCCTACGAGCAGTACTTC	CASSLEGTGLSYEQYF